This note documents a single T cell receptor (beta chain) sequence. The record originates from a study of blood T cell repertoires in COVID-19. Whole-study context: Sites across the United States, Italy and Spain contributed samples from acute and convalescent COVID-19. T cells, B-cell-depleted T cells, or PBMCs supplied cDNA or gDNA.

CDR3 length: 13 amino acids. Germline V gene sequence: CDR1 SGDLS, CDR2 YYNGEE. The V and J ends lost 1 base and 4 bases respectively, with 6 bases between them. Sequenced by immunoSEQ multiplex PCR; TCRdb stores in-frame clones only, minus some. The sample records 60,000 to 65,000 clones, 74% being singletons. This receptor was identified in a woman of 80 years or more with acute or convalescent COVID-19. This sequence joins TRBV9 and TRBJ2-1; possible D gene TRBD1, 5 bases. The sequencing sample was made of peripheral blood. The CDR3 region is CASSVRQYNEQFF. The CDR3 nucleotides read TGTGCCAGCAGCGTACGACAGTACAATGAGCAGTTCTTC.